Described below is a single T cell receptor (beta chain) sequence and its context. The antigen is not known. The germline gives CDR1 SGHNT, CDR2 YYREEE (reference sequence). The length of the CDR3 is 15 residues. With V trimmed by 0 bases and J by 6 bases, 6 bases remained unmatched. These data originate in a study of cytomegalovirus exposure and HLA in healthy donors. The PCR was carried out with 60 Vbeta primers and 13 Jbeta primers. Profiling relied on immunoSEQ multiplex PCR, and the TCRdb table lists in-frame clones only, not all of them. The table has some 150,000 clones, roughly four fifths seen once; the top ten hold about 3.4%. Findings of the study overall: HLA-A and HLA-B allele assignments for most subjects were reportedly predicted accurately using TCR beta sequences. TCR beta V- and J-gene trimming was later associated with a missense DCLRE1C variant. Some V segments (TRBV6-2 and TRBV6-3 among them) were excluded as indistinguishable.

This sequence joins TRBV5-4 and TRBJ2-1, with 7 bases matching TRBD2. The sample comprised PBMCs. The clonotype originates from a young man in good health and CMV-seropositive. CDR3 DNA sequence: TGTGCCAGCAGCTTGGGGACGGGAGGAGGCAATGAGCAGTTCTTC. The encoded protein is CASSLGTGGGNEQFF.